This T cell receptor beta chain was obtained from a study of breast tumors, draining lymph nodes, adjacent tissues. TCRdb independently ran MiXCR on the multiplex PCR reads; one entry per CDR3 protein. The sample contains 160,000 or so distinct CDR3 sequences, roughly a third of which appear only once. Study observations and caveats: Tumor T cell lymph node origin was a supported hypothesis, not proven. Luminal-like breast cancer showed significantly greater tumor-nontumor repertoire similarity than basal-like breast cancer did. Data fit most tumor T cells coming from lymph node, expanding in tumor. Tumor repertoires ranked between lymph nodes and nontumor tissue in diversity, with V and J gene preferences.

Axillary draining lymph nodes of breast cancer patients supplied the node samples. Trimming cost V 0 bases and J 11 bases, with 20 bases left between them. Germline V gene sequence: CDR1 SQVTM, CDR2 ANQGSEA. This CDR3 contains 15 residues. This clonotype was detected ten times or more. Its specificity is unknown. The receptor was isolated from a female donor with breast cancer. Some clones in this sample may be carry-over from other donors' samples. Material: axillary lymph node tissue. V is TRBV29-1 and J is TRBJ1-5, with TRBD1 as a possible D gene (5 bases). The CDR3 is CSVEDRTSPPGAQHF. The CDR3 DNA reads TGCAGCGTTGAAGACCGTACTTCACCCCCGGGGGCCCAGCATTTT.